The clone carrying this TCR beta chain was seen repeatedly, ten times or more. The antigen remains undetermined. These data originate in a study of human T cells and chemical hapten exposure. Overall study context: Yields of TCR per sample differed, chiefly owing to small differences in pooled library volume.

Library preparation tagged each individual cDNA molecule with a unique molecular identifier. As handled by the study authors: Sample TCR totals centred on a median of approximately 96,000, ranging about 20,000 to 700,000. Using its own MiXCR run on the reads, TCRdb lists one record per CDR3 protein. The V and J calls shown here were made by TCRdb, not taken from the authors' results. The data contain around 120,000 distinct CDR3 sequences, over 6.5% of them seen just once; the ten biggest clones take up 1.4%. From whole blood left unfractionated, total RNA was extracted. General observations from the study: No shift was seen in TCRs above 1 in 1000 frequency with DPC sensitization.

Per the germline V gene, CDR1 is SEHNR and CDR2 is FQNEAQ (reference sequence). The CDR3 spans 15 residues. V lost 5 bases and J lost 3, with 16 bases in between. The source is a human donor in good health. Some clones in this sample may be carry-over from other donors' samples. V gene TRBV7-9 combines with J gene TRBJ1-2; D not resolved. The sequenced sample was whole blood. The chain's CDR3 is CASSPPSGEDYGYTF. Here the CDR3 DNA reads TGTGCCAGCAGCCCCCCGTCAGGCGAGGACTATGGCTACACCTTC.